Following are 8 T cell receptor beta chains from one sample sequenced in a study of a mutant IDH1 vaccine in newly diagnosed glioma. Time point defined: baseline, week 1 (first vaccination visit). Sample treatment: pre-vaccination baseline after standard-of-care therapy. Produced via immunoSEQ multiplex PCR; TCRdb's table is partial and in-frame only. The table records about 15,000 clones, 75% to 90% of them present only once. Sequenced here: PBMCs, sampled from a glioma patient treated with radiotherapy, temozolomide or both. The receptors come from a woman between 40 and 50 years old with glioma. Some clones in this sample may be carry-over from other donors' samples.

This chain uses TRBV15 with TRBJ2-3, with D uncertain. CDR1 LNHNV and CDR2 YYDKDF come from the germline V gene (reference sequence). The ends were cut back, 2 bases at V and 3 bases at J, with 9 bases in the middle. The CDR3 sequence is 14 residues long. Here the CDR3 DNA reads TGTGCCACCAGCAGATCGCGACCAACAGATACGCAGTATTTT. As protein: CATSRSRPTDTQYF.

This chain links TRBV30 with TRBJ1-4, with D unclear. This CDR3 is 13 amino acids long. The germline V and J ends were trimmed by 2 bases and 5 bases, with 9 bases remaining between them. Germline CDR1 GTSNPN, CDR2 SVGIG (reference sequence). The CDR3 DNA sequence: TGTGCCTGGAGTCCCCGTCCGAATGAAAAACTGTTTTTT. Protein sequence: CAWSPRPNEKLFF.

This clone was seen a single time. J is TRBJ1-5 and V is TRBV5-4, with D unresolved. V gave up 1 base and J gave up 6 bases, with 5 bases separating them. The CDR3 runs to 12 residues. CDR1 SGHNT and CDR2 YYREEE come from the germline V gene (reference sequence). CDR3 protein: CASSLLGQPQHF. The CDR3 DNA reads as TGTGCCAGCAGCTTGCTAGGTCAGCCCCAGCATTTT.

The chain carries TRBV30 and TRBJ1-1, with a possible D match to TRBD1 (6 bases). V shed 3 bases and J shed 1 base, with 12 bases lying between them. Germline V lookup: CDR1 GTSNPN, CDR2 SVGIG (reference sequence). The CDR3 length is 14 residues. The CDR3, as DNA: TGTGCCTGGAGCCCTAGGGGGGGGAACACTGAAGCTTTCTTT. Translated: CAWSPRGGNTEAFF.

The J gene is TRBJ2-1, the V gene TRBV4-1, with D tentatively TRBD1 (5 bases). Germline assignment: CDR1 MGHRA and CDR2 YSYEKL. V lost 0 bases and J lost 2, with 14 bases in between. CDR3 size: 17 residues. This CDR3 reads CASSQDASRQTYNEQFF. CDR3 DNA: TGCGCCAGCAGCCAAGATGCATCGAGACAGACCTACAATGAGCAGTTCTTC.

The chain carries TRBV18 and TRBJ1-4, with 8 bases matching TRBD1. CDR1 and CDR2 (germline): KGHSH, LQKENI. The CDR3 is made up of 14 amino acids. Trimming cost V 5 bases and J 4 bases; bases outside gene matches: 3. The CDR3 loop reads CASSSTGVNEKLFF. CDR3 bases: TGTGCCAGCTCATCGACAGGGGTTAATGAAAAACTGTTTTTT.

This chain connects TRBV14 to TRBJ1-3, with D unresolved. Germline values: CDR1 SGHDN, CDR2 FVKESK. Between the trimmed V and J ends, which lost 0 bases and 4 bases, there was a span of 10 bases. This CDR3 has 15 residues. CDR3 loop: CASSQDLTRGNTIYF. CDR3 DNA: TGTGCCAGCAGCCAAGATCTCACTCGGGGAAACACCATATATTTT.

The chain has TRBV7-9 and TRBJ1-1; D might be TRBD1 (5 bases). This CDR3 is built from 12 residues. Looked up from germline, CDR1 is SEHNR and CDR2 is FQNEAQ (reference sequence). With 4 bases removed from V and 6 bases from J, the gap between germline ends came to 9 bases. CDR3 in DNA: TGTGCCAGCAGCTCGTGGGGGGCTGAAGCTTTCTTT. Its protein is CASSSWGAEAFF.